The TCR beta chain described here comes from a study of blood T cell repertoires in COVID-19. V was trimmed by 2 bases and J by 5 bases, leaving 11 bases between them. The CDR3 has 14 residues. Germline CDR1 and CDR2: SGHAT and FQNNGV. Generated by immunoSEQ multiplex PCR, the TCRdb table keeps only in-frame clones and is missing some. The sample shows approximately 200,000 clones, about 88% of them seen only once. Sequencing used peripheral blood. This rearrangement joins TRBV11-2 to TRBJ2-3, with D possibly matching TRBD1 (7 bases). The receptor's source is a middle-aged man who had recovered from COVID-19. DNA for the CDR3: TGTGCCAGCAGCTTACAGGGGGGAATAGATACGCAGTATTTT. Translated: CASSLQGGIDTQYF.